The 19 T cell receptor beta chains below come from one sample, sequenced in a study of CD8+ T cells in alopecia areata. After isolation, RNA underwent reverse transcription to generate cDNA as the sequencing template. Using immunoSEQ multiplex PCR, the repertoire was profiled, and TCRdb retains in-frame clones only, with some absent. The sample has more than 250,000 clones, none seen only once. A panel of CD4, CD8alpha, NKG2D, NKG2ACE and other markers served to sort pooled cutaneous lymph node cells. The sample was CD4+ T cells sorted from a lymph node. The receptors here all came from a C3H/HeJ mouse with alopecia areata. This strain has MHC haplotype H2-k.

About this clone itself: The gene names here belong to mouse. With the read ending 4 residues before the CDR3 end, the germline J gene is used to fill in that end. The chain recombines TRBV19 with TRBJ2-5, with 7 positions matching TRBD2. The CDR3 contains 18 residues. The J segment lost 2 bases and the V segment lost 5 bases, leaving 17 bases of the junction unmatched. Germline lookup yields CDR1 FNHDT and CDR2 SITEND (reference sequence). CDR3 protein: CASSNMPTATGVQDTQYF. The sequenced part of the CDR3 DNA is TGTGCCAGCAGCAATATGCCGACAGCTACTGGGGTCCAAGAC.

The table lists this clone with a few counts. Genes and germline come from the mouse. The CDR3 is cut off 4 residues early in the read; its end comes from the germline J gene. The rearrangement joins TRBV5 to TRBJ2-2; a possible D gene is TRBD2 (5 bases). Germline values: CDR1 LGHNA, CDR2 YNLKQL (reference sequence). CDR3 length: 16 residues. V lost 1 base and J 1 base, leaving 10 bases between the germline ends. The CDR3 bases that were read are TGTGCCAGCAGCCAAGTCAGTGGGGTAAACACCGGG. It yields the protein CASSQVSGVNTG. The CDR3, in full, reads CASSQVSGVNTGQLYF.

This clone was detected a few times. Gene names follow the mouse nomenclature. Read data end 4 residues before the CDR3 end; the end is taken from the germline J gene. The same CDR3 arises from other DNA sequences in this sample as well. The J gene is TRBJ2-3, the V gene TRBV13-1, with TRBD2 matching 9 bases. Trimming removed 2 bases from V and 3 bases from J; junction bases left unmatched: 4. The CDR3 runs 15 residues. Per the germline V gene, CDR1 is NSHNY and CDR2 is SYGAGN. CDR3 sequence reads: CASSDWGGRAETLYF. CDR3 DNA (partial): TGTGCCAGCAGTGACTGGGGGGGGCGAGCAGAA.

This clone was picked up a small number of times. Genes and germline come from the mouse. The read gets to within 4 residues of the CDR3 end, and the germline J gene fills in the rest. V is TRBV31 and J is TRBJ2-1; 10 positions match TRBD2. Germline V gene sequence: CDR1 GKSSPN, CDR2 SITVG. CDR3 size: 16 residues. The CDR3 is CAWSLVSGGARAEQFF. Partial CDR3 DNA: TGTGCCTGGAGTCTAGTATCTGGGGGGGCGCGGGCT. Full variable domain (rest looked up from reference TRBV31 and TRBJ2-1): AQTIHQWPVAEIKAVGSPLSLGCTIKGKSSPNLYWYWQATGGTLQQLFYSITVGQVESVVQLNLSASRPKDDQFILSTEKLLLSHSGFYLCAWSLVSGGARAEQFFGPGTRLTVL.

As concerns this clone: The genes are named according to mouse. The CDR3 goes on 4 residues after the read ends, and that part is filled in from the germline J gene. The V call is TRBV5, the J call TRBJ2-5, with 11 bases identical to TRBD2. The germline CDR1 and CDR2 sequences are LGHNA and YNLKQL (reference sequence). The V and J ends lost 4 bases and 1 base, in that order; junction bases with no gene match: 7. CDR3 length: 17 residues. The CDR3 region is CASSPTGGARDQDTQYF. The part of the CDR3 DNA that was read is TGTGCCAGCAGCCCTACTGGGGGGGCGCGGGACCAAGAC.

This clone was seen a few times. Genes and germline come from the mouse. The read gets to within 4 residues of the CDR3 end, and the germline J gene fills in the rest. The chain uses TRBV5 and TRBJ2-1; 9 bases agree with TRBD1. The CDR3 contains 16 residues. Losses at the gene ends were 2 bases for V and 4 bases for J; bases not matched to a gene: 6. Germline V lookup: CDR1 LGHNA, CDR2 YNLKQL (reference sequence). The covered CDR3 bases are TGTGCCAGCAGCCAACAACCGGGACAGGGTTATGCT. This translates into CASSQQPGQGYA. Given in full, the CDR3 is CASSQQPGQGYAEQFF.

On this clone: Gene names follow the mouse nomenclature. Read data end 4 residues before the CDR3 end; the end is taken from the germline J gene. The genes are TRBV13-3 and TRBJ2-7, with D uncertain. The CDR3 extends over 12 amino acids. Looked up from germline, CDR1 is NNHDY and CDR2 is SYVADS. The part of the CDR3 DNA that was read is TGTGCCAGCAGGAAAACTGTTTAT. This gives the protein CASRKTVY. The CDR3 in full is CASRKTVYEQYF.

This clone was seen only a few times. Here the gene names and germline are mouse. The CDR3 goes on 4 residues after the read ends, and that part is filled in from the germline J gene. The sample has other DNA sequences that encode this CDR3 too. J is TRBJ2-2 and V is TRBV12-1; D is ambiguous. V was cut by 0 bases and J by 2 bases, with 9 bases left in between. The V gene's germline CDR1 is SGHSN and CDR2 HYEKVE. The length of the CDR3 is 15 residues. The CDR3 DNA, read in part, is TGTGCCAGCTCTCTCGTCGGAGGGAACACCGGG. Amino acids: CASSLVGGNTG. The full-length CDR3 reads as CASSLVGGNTGQLYF.

In regard to this clone: These gene names are mouse names. The read terminates 4 residues ahead of where the CDR3 ends, so the germline J gene completes it. The chain combines TRBV13-1 with TRBJ2-7; TRBD2 matches 11 bases. Per the germline V gene, CDR1 is NSHNY and CDR2 is SYGAGN. The CDR3 has 16 amino acids. This CDR3 reads CASSDDWGGAYDEQYF. Incomplete CDR3 DNA: TGTGCCAGCAGTGATGACTGGGGGGGCGCTTATGAT.

As for this clone: Each gene name is a mouse one. The read ends 4 residues early relative to the CDR3; the germline J gene fills the gap. The chain employs TRBV13-2 and TRBJ2-5, with D possibly matching TRBD2 (6 bases). CDR3 size: 14 residues. Germline loops: CDR1 NNHNN, CDR2 SYGAGS (reference sequence). CDR3 bases read: TGTGCCAGCGGTGACTGGGGCAGGGAAGAC. It yields the protein CASGDWGRED. The entire CDR3 protein reads CASGDWGREDTQYF.

Regarding this clone: All gene names here are mouse names. The CDR3 end is not reached by the read, which stops 4 residues before it; the germline J gene fills it in. The chain couples TRBV13-3 to TRBJ2-2, with D perhaps TRBD2 (7 bases). The CDR3 spans 15 residues. The germline V gene has CDR1 NNHDY and CDR2 SYVADS. The germline V and J ends were trimmed by 1 base and 4 bases, with 11 bases remaining between them. The CDR3 here is CASSDLGAATGQLYF. CDR3 DNA (partial): TGTGCCAGCAGTGATCTGGGGGCGGCCACCGGG.

This clone has just a few counts. The gene symbols are mouse symbols. CDR3 amino acids: CASSDLGTGFAEQFF. The covered CDR3 bases are TGTGCCAGCAGTGATTTAGGGACAGGGTTTGCT. The rearrangement joins TRBV13-1 to TRBJ2-1; 9 positions match TRBD1. The CDR3 is cut off 4 residues early in the read; its end comes from the germline J gene. The CDR3 spans 15 residues. V was pared by 1 base and J by 6 bases, with 5 bases of the junction left unmatched. CDR1 and CDR2 (germline): NSHNY, SYGAGN.

This clone has a handful of counts. Gene labels here are mouse ones. The read terminates 4 residues before the CDR3 end, so the remaining end is supplied by the germline J gene. V and J are TRBV5 and TRBJ2-2; 8 nucleotides align to TRBD2. J lost 1 base, V lost 0 bases, and 1 base had no gene match. Germline CDR1 LGHNA, CDR2 YNLKQL (reference sequence). The CDR3 contains 16 residues. The CDR3 bases that were read are TGTGCCAGCAGCCAAGATCTGGGGGGAAACACCGGG. This encodes CASSQDLGGNTG. The CDR3, in full, reads CASSQDLGGNTGQLYF.

There are a few counts of this clone. Mouse germline and gene names are used. The CDR3 is cut off 4 residues early in the read; its end comes from the germline J gene. This rearrangement joins TRBV1 to TRBJ2-5, with 12 bases aligning to TRBD2. The CDR3 extends over 15 amino acids. The germline CDR1 and CDR2 sequences are NSQYPW and LRSPGD (reference sequence). CDR3 bases read: TGCACCTGCAGTGCCCGACTGGGGGGGCTGGAC. It specifies CTCSARLGGLD. Given in full, the CDR3 is CTCSARLGGLDTQYF.

Turning to this clone: Just one base apart from a much larger clone, this may be a read error. The genes and germline here are from mouse. The observed sequence ends 4 residues before the CDR3 terminus, with the missing tail filled in from the germline J gene. The rearrangement links TRBV5 to TRBJ2-1; 7 positions agree with TRBD1. Germline trimming cut 5 bases from V and 2 bases from J; bases unmatched to any gene: 0. CDR1 LGHNA and CDR2 YNLKQL come from the germline V gene (reference sequence). The CDR3 length is 13 residues. The CDR3 DNA, read in part, is TGTGCCAGCAGCGGGACAGACTATGCT. Amino acids: CASSGTDYA. The full CDR3 is CASSGTDYAEQFF.

This clone was recorded at least ten times. Mouse gene names apply. Read coverage stops 4 residues before the CDR3 terminus; the germline J gene supplies the remainder. V gene TRBV13-1 combines with J gene TRBJ2-1, with TRBD2 matching 9 bases. CDR3 length: 14 amino acids. Germline V gives CDR1 NSHNY, CDR2 SYGAGN. The DNA read from the CDR3 is TGTGCCAGCAGTGAGCAGACTGGGGGTACT. It yields the protein CASSEQTGGT. The full CDR3 protein is CASSEQTGGTEQFF.

This clone occurred a few times. Gene and germline names: mouse. The sequence runs out 4 residues before the end of the CDR3; the remainder is reconstructed from the germline J gene. The chain couples TRBV13-1 to TRBJ2-5, with a tentative D call TRBD1 (6 bases). Germline V gene lookup returns CDR1 NSHNY and CDR2 SYGAGN. The CDR3 is 14 residues long. Trimming removed 4 bases at V and 3 bases at J, with 12 bases between. CDR3 DNA (partial): TGTGCCAGCAGTCCTTCCGACAGGCAAGAC. Protein sequence: CASSPSDRQD. The full-length CDR3 reads as CASSPSDRQDTQYF.

This clone was observed a handful of times. The listed genes are named as in mouse. The read ends 4 residues before the CDR3 terminus; that terminus is restored from the germline J gene. The rearrangement links TRBV1 to TRBJ2-2; D is undetermined. The germline gives CDR1 NSQYPW, CDR2 LRSPGD (reference sequence). The V gene lost 0 bases and the J gene lost 5 bases, with 7 bases spanning the gap. The CDR3 has 14 amino acids. Incomplete CDR3 DNA: TGCACCTGCAGTGCAGATCTGACAACCGGG. It specifies CTCSADLTTG. The CDR3 in full is CTCSADLTTGQLYF.

As regards this clone: Germline and genes: mouse. Sequencing ends 4 residues short of the CDR3 end; the germline J gene provides the rest. Other DNA sequences in the sample encode the same CDR3. The V call is TRBV1, the J call TRBJ2-5; 7 bases match TRBD2. Germline trimming cut 3 bases from V and 3 bases from J; bases unmatched to any gene: 3. Germline assignment: CDR1 NSQYPW and CDR2 LRSPGD (reference sequence). The CDR3 runs 14 residues. The CDR3 sequence: CTCSARLGQDTQYF. Partial CDR3 DNA: TGCACCTGCAGTGCGAGACTGGGTCAAGAC.